The 18 T cell receptor delta chains below all came from one sample that was sequenced in a study of gamma-delta chains in newborns, infants, children (dated by TCRdb to between 2018 and 2020). The reads were generated on an Illumina MiSeq. Identical DNA sequences were merged into single rows after TCRdb reprocessed the public reads with CATT. The sample table shows about 3,100 delta-chain clones, and less than 55% are seen once. In total, the top ten clones hold over 12% of the sample. Source material: blood. The source is a child who received the measles vaccine.

Remarks on this clone: It may be a read error: a sequence one base away is much more abundant. V is TRDV1 and J is TRDJ1; TRDD3 matches 7 bases. Germline loops: CDR1 TSWWSYY, CDR2 QGS. Trimming took 0 bases from V and 3 from J; bases not matched to a gene: 13. This CDR3 region has 18 residues. Written as DNA, the CDR3 is TGTGCTCTTGGGGAACTGGTTCCCCCGGTGGGGGAGCCCGATAAACTCATCTTT. Translated: CALGELVPPVGEPDKLIF.

This clone has just a few counts. The chain carries TRDV2 and TRDJ1, with 9 bases lining up with TRDD3. V lost 0 bases and J lost 2; bases outside the gene matches: 9. This CDR3 spans 17 amino acids. CDR1 GEAIGNYY and CDR2 EKD come from the germline V gene. CDR3 nucleotides: TGTGCCTGTGACACCGTCGGACTGGGGGAACTAACCGATAAACTCATCTTT. Its translation: CACDTVGLGELTDKLIF.

Relative to its sample, this clone is medium-sized. The V call is TRDV2, the J call TRDJ1, with a tentative D call TRDD3 (5 bases). The V gene lost 2 bases and the J gene lost 5 bases, with 14 bases spanning the gap. Per the germline V gene, CDR1 is GEAIGNYY and CDR2 is EKD. The CDR3 is 14 residues long. Here the CDR3 reads CACDILGRGDKLIF. CDR3 in DNA: TGTGCCTGTGACATCCTTGGGAGGGGAGATAAACTCATCTTT.

In its sample, this clone ranks as large. The sample carries other DNA sequences with the same CDR3. The chain has TRDV1 and TRDJ1; no firm D call. This CDR3 has 15 residues. Trimming removed 0 bases at V and 0 bases at J, with 8 bases between. CDR1 TSWWSYY and CDR2 QGS come from the germline V gene. As DNA, the CDR3 is TGTGCTCTTGGGGAACTAGAGTCGTACACCGATAAACTCATCTTT. It codes for CALGELESYTDKLIF.

This clone was picked up a small number of times. The chain is built from TRDV1 and TRDJ1; D is undetermined. This CDR3 has 22 residues. From germline, CDR1 is TSWWSYY and CDR2 QGS. Trimming removed 1 base at V and 0 bases at J, with 30 bases between. CDR3 sequence: CALGEPDQNPQSLNPYTDKLIF. In DNA, the CDR3 is TGTGCTCTTGGGGAACCGGATCAGAATCCCCAGAGCCTAAACCCGTACACCGATAAACTCATCTTT.

Relative to its sample, this clone is medium-sized (0.01 to 0.1%). This CDR3 is also generated by other DNA sequences in the sample. The chain couples TRDV1 to TRDJ1; D assignment may be TRDD2 or TRDD3 (5 bases each). Germline CDR1 and CDR2: TSWWSYY and QGS. The CDR3 contains 18 residues. V was pared by 0 bases and J by 1 base, with 18 bases between. The CDR3 coding sequence is TGTGCTCTTGGGGAACTCCTACGCCAAGTTGGGGTCACCGATAAACTCATCTTT. Translation: CALGELLRQVGVTDKLIF.

The chain recombines TRDV1 with TRDJ1; weak D call: TRDD3 (5 bases). CDR1 and CDR2 from the germline V gene are TSWWSYY and QGS. CDR3 length: 17 amino acids. V lost 7 bases to trimming and J lost 3 bases, with 24 bases between them. The CDR3 spells CALAPTLGIGAPDKLIF. CDR3 nucleotides: TGTGCTCTTGCTCCGACTCTGGGTATTGGCGCCCCCGATAAACTCATCTTT.

A remark on this clone: Possible read error: a much larger clone is one base away. V gene TRDV3 combines with J gene TRDJ1, with 9 bases aligning to TRDD3. V gave up 0 bases and J gave up 7 bases; unmatched junction bases: 6. Germline V CDR1 and CDR2: TVYSNPD, GDNSRS (reference sequence). The CDR3 is made up of 13 amino acids. In DNA form, the CDR3 reads TGTGCCTTTAGAGCTGGGGGATCCCTTAAACTCATCTTT. As protein: CAFRAGGSLKLIF.

This chain connects TRDV1 to TRDJ1, with D hard to call. This CDR3 spans 14 amino acids. Deletions cut 2 bases from V and 4 bases from J, with 11 bases between. Germline V gene sequence: CDR1 TSWWSYY, CDR2 QGS. The CDR3 here is CALGEGVLRDKLIF. CDR3 DNA: TGTGCTCTTGGGGAAGGGGTTCTTCGCGATAAACTCATCTTT.

This chain uses TRDV1 with TRDJ1; TRDD2 is a possible D gene (6 bases). Per germline, CDR1 TSWWSYY and CDR2 QGS. The V end lost 0 bases, the J end lost 2 bases, and 52 bases lay between the germline ends. The CDR3 length is 29 residues. The CDR3 loop is CALGELVFSFVPNWFLCESIPFQTDKLIF. The CDR3 DNA reads as TGTGCTCTTGGGGAACTAGTTTTTAGCTTCGTCCCCAATTGGTTCCTATGCGAGAGCATACCCTTTCAGACCGATAAACTCATCTTT.

This sequence joins TRDV1 and TRDJ1; TRDD3 agrees at 13 bases. Germline V gene sequence: CDR1 TSWWSYY, CDR2 QGS. This CDR3 has 26 amino acids. The V and J ends lost 1 base and 3 bases, in that order; junction bases with no gene match: 32. CDR3 sequence: CALGERRQRGPFNFTGGYAGPDKLIF. CDR3 nucleotide sequence: TGTGCTCTTGGGGAACGGCGCCAAAGGGGACCCTTCAACTTTACTGGGGGATACGCGGGCCCCGATAAACTCATCTTT.

Sample share makes this clone medium-sized. This chain links TRDV1 with TRDJ1; 10 bases align to TRDD3. CDR1 and CDR2 from the germline V gene are TSWWSYY and QGS. V shed 2 bases and J 5 bases; nucleotides not matched to a gene: 32. The CDR3 covers 24 residues. As DNA, the CDR3 is TGTGCTCTTGGGGAAGCCTTTGGCCACCCCAATTCCGAAATGTACTGGGGGATGCGGGATAAACTCATCTTT. It codes for CALGEAFGHPNSEMYWGMRDKLIF.

Notes on this clone: A much larger clone lies one base from this, so it may be a read error. This specimen includes other DNA sequences encoding the same CDR3. This chain uses TRDV1 with TRDJ1, with D hard to call. The V end was cut by 0 bases, the J end by 6 bases, with 14 bases between. Germline CDR1 and CDR2: TSWWSYY and QGS. The CDR3 contains 15 residues. DNA for the CDR3: TGTGCTCTTGGGGAACTTCACTTACTCAACTATAAACTCATCTTT. This codes for CALGELHLLNYKLIF.

With regard to this clone: This sequence may be a read error, since a much larger clone differs from it by one base. This chain uses TRDV1 with TRDJ1, with D maybe TRDD3 (5 bases). The V end was cut by 4 bases, the J end by 6 bases, with 18 bases between. Germline V gene data show CDR1 as TSWWSYY and CDR2 as QGS. This CDR3 contains 15 residues. The CDR3 DNA reads TGTGCTCTTGGGGGACTTATCCGATTGGGGTATAAACTCATCTTT. It codes for CALGGLIRLGYKLIF.

A remark on this clone: This clone may be a read error of a much larger clone one base away. The sample has other DNA sequences that encode this CDR3 too. The CDR3 reads CALGERRLPTWGIHSWDTRQMFF. The CDR3, as DNA: TGTGCTCTAGGGGAACGCCGCCTTCCTACGTGGGGGATACATTCCTGGGACACCCGACAGATGTTTTTC. The chain links TRDV1 to TRDJ3; D perhaps matches TRDD3 (10 bases). The CDR3 spans 23 residues. CDR1 and CDR2 from the germline V gene are TSWWSYY and QGS.

By share, this clone counts as medium-sized (0.01 to 0.1%). The sample holds other DNA sequences that translate to the same CDR3. The chain recombines TRDV1 with TRDJ1; 7 nucleotides agree with TRDD3. The junction had 23 bases not matched to a gene; V was cut back by 3 bases and J by 10 bases. This CDR3 region has 18 residues. Germline V CDR1 and CDR2: TSWWSYY, QGS. The CDR3 protein is CALGDPPLLTGDENRLIF. CDR3 coding DNA: TGTGCTCTTGGGGATCCCCCCCTACTCACTGGGGATGAGAACAGACTCATCTTT.

Regarding this clone: This sequence may be a read error, since a much larger clone differs from it by one base. The genes are TRDV1 and TRDJ1; D unclear. V was trimmed by 1 base and J by 0 bases, leaving 21 bases between them. Germline CDR1 and CDR2: TSWWSYY and QGS. The CDR3 contains 19 residues. CDR3 nucleotides: TGTGCTCTTGGGGAACCACCTATTGCCGTGTCGAGGGACACCGATAAACTCATCTTT. The encoded protein is CALGEPPIAVSRDTDKLIF.

Comment on this clone: A much more abundant neighbour one base away suggests this may be a read error. The identical CDR3 is also encoded by other nucleotide sequences in the sample. V usage is TRDV3 and J usage is TRDJ1; the match to TRDD3 covers 11 bases. Germline V gives CDR1 TVYSNPD, CDR2 GDNSRS (reference sequence). This CDR3 spans 24 amino acids. The CDR3, as DNA: TGTGCCTTTGAATGGGGACCCCTGCCTGTACTGGGGGATAATCGGGTTAGGTACACCGATAAGCTCATCTTT. Amino acid sequence: CAFEWGPLPVLGDNRVRYTDKLIF.